These T cell receptor beta chains were read from a single sample in a study of T cell repertoires in ileal Crohn's disease. This table comes from immunoSEQ multiplex PCR, and its TCRdb copy is limited to in-frame clones, with some not included. Seen here are some 15,000 clones, about 92% observed once, and the top ten hold around 3.7%. Material: ileal tissue. The receptor set was obtained from an adult with Crohn's disease. CDR3s include the opening cysteine and the closing phenylalanine or tryptophan. The order of the fields is CDR3 length, V gene, J gene, clone size, D gene, CDR3 DNA, CDR3 protein. The D gene is left open where the match is weak. Rows give clone size only sometimes, using once, few, many, or a class for an expanded clone.

14	TRBV29-1	TRBJ1-1	-	TRBD1	TGCAGCGTTGAAAAGGGGGCGATGAACACTGAAGCTTTCTTT	CSVEKGAMNTEAFF
13	TRBV11-2	TRBJ2-7	-	-	TGTGCCAGCAGCTTTACAAATACCTACGAGCAGTACTTC	CASSFTNTYEQYF
15	TRBV11-2	TRBJ2-2	-	TRBD1	TGTGCCAGCAGGTGGACAGGGGAGAGCACCGGGGAGCTGTTTTTT	CASRWTGESTGELFF
13	TRBV9	TRBJ1-2	-	-	TGTGCCAGCAGCGTAGACAGGAACTATGGCTACACCTTC	CASSVDRNYGYTF
13	TRBV6-1	TRBJ1-6	-	-	TGTGCCAGCATGCGGGGAACGGATTCACCCCTCCACTTT	CASMRGTDSPLHF
14	TRBV5-6	TRBJ2-5	-	TRBD1	TGTGCCAGCAGCTTGAAGGGGGCCCAAGAGACCCAGTACTTC	CASSLKGAQETQYF
14	TRBV9	TRBJ1-4	once	-	TGTGCCAGCAGCCAGGGGCCAGTGGATGAAAAACTGTTTTTT	CASSQGPVDEKLFF
16	TRBV9	TRBJ2-7	-	-	TGTGCCAGCAGCCCTAATACAGGTCCGGGCTCCTACGAGCAGTACTTC	CASSPNTGPGSYEQYF
15	TRBV11-2	TRBJ2-1	-	TRBD1	TGTGCCAGCAGCTCAAGTACAGGGGAAGGTTATGAGCAGTTCTTC	CASSSSTGEGYEQFF
15	TRBV5-6	TRBJ2-7	-	-	TGTGCCAGCAGCGTCCCTACAGGGGGGGTCTACGAGCAGTACTTC	CASSVPTGGVYEQYF
15	TRBV7-2	TRBJ2-3	-	TRBD1	TGTGCCAGCAGCCTGCTGGGACAGGGGTCAGATACGCAGTATTTT	CASSLLGQGSDTQYF
14	TRBV15	TRBJ1-1	-	-	TGTGCCACCAGCGGACGACAGGCAGCCTCTGAAGCTTTCTTT	CATSGRQAASEAFF
14	TRBV25-1	TRBJ2-1	-	TRBD2	TGTGCCAGCGGACTAGCGGGGGAATTCAATGAGCAGTTCTTC	CASGLAGEFNEQFF
14	TRBV4-1	TRBJ2-2	-	-	TGCGCCAGCAGCCAAGCAGGGATCACCGGGGAGCTGTTTTTT	CASSQAGITGELFF
15	TRBV6-4	TRBJ2-2	-	TRBD2	TGTGCCAGCAGTGATAGCGGGGGGAACACCGGGGAGCTGTTTTTT	CASSDSGGNTGELFF
14	TRBV5-1	TRBJ2-3	-	TRBD2	TGCGCCAGCAGCTTAGCGGGGAGCACAGATACGCAGTATTTT	CASSLAGSTDTQYF
15	TRBV7-9	TRBJ2-3	-	-	TGTGCCAGCAGCTTAGTTTCTGGAGGCACAGATACGCAGTATTTT	CASSLVSGGTDTQYF
12	TRBV5-6	TRBJ2-7	-	-	TGTGCCAGCAGCTTGCAGGGCTACGAGCAGTACTTC	CASSLQGYEQYF
13	TRBV7-2	TRBJ2-1	-	-	TGTGCCAGCAGCTTACGCGGCAGAAATGAGCAGTTCTTC	CASSLRGRNEQFF
15	TRBV5-4	TRBJ1-2	-	-	TGTGCCAGCAGCGTACAGGGTAGCCGTTGGGGAGGCTACACCTTC	CASSVQGSRWGGYTF
13	TRBV9	TRBJ2-2	-	-	TGTCCCCGCGGGGAACAGAACACCGGGGAGCTGTTTTTT	CPRGEQNTGELFF
17	TRBV15	TRBJ2-3	-	TRBD2	TGTGCCGCCAGCTACTCCCTGACTAGCGGGGGCACAGATACGCAGTATTTT	CAASYSLTSGGTDTQYF
20	TRBV23-1	TRBJ1-2	-	-	TGCGCCAGCAGTCAATCTATTCCCCGTGGCACCGCGGATGCGCTCTATGGCTACACCTTC	CASSQSIPRGTADALYGYTF
17	TRBV18	TRBJ1-5	-	-	TGTGCCAGCTCACCATCAGGAGGGGCCCAAGTGGATCAGCCCCAGCATTTT	CASSPSGGAQVDQPQHF
14	TRBV5-1	TRBJ2-7	once	TRBD1	TGCGCCAGCAGCTTCCGGGACAGCGAATACGAGCAGTACTTC	CASSFRDSEYEQYF
16	TRBV21-1	TRBJ1-5	few	-	TGTGCCAGCAGCAAGAAGTTAGAGACAGGGGATCAGCCCCAGCATTTT	CASSKKLETGDQPQHF
13	TRBV2	TRBJ2-2	-	TRBD1	TGTGCCACATCCGGGACAGACACCGGGGAGCTGTTTTTT	CATSGTDTGELFF
13	TRBV5-5	TRBJ1-2	-	-	TGTGCCAGCAGCGTGCGTGCGGCAGATGGCTACACCTTC	CASSVRAADGYTF
14	TRBV9	TRBJ1-4	-	-	TGTGCCAGCAGCCCTCGTTCAACTAATGAAAAACTGTTTTTT	CASSPRSTNEKLFF
17	TRBV7-9	TRBJ2-7	-	TRBD2	TGTGCCAGCTCCTCACGGACTAGCGGGGCCCCCTCCTACGAGCAGTACTTC	CASSSRTSGAPSYEQYF
16	TRBV7-9	TRBJ2-7	-	TRBD1	TGTGCCAGCAGCTCTCAAACCGGGACAGGGGCGAGGGAGCAGTACTTC	CASSSQTGTGAREQYF
14	TRBV5-1	TRBJ2-7	-	TRBD2	TGCGCCAGCAACTTGGGCGGGGGTACCTACGAGCAGTACTTC	CASNLGGGTYEQYF
17	TRBV7-3	TRBJ2-7	-	TRBD2	TGTGCCAGCAGTTGTTCCCATTTGCGGGGGACTGCCTACGAGCAGTACTTC	CASSCSHLRGTAYEQYF
14	TRBV6-5	TRBJ1-2	once	TRBD1	TGTGCCAGCACCCACGGGGACAGATGGGATGGCTACACCTTC	CASTHGDRWDGYTF
15	TRBV4-1	TRBJ1-2	-	-	TGCGCCAGCAGCCGCGAAGGGGGTACTAACTATGGCTACACCTTC	CASSREGGTNYGYTF